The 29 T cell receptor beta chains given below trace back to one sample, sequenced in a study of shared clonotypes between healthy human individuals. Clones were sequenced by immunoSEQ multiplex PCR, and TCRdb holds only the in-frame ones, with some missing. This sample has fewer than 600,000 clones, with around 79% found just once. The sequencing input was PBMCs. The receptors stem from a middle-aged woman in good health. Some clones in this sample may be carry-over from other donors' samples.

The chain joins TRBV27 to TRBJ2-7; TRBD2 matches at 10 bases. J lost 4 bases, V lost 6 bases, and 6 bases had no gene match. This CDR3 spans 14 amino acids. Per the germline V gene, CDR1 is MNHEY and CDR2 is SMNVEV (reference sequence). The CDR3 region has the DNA TGTGCCAGCAGGGCCCTAGCGGGAGTGTACGAGCAGTACTTC. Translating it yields CASRALAGVYEQYF.

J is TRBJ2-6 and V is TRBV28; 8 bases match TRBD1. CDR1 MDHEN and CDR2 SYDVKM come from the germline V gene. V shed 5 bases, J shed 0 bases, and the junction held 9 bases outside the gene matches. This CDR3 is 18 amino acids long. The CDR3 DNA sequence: TGTGCCAGCAGTCCGGCTCAGGGGGCCTACTCTGGGGCCAACGTCCTGACTTTC. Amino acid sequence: CASSPAQGAYSGANVLTF.

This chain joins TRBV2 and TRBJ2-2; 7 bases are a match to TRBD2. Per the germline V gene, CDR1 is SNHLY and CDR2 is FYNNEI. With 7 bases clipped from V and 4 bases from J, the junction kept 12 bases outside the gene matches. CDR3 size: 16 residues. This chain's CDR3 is CASTLHRGVRTGELFF. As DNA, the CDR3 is TGTGCCAGCACCCTCCATCGGGGGGTTCGCACCGGGGAGCTGTTTTTT.

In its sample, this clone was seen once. CDR3 DNA sequence: TGTGCCAGCAGCCATGGGACTTCTCCCTACGAGCAGTACTTC. It encodes CASSHGTSPYEQYF. The chain recombines TRBV14 with TRBJ2-7, with a tentative D call TRBD2 (6 bases). CDR1 SGHDN and CDR2 FVKESK come from the germline V gene. The CDR3 has 14 amino acids. V lost 3 bases and J lost 2, with 11 bases in between.

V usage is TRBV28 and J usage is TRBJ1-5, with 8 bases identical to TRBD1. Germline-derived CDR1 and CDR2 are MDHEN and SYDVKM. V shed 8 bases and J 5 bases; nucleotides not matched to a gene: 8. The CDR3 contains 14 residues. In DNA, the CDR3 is TGTGCCAGCGGGACCCCAGGGGGCCATCAGCCCCAGCATTTT. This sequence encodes CASGTPGGHQPQHF.

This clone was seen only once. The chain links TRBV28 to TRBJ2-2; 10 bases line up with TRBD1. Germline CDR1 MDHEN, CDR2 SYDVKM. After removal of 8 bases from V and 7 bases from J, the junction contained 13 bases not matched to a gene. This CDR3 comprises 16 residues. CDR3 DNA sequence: TGTGCCAGCGTAGGGCCGGGACAGGGGATCGACGGGGAGCTGTTTTTT. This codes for CASVGPGQGIDGELFF.

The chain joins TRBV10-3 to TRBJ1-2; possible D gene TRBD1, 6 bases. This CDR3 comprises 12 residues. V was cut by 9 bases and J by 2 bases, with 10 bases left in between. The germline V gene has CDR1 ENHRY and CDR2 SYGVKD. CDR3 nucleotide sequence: TGTGCCATGCGGAGGGGGAACTATGGCTACACCTTC. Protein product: CAMRRGNYGYTF.

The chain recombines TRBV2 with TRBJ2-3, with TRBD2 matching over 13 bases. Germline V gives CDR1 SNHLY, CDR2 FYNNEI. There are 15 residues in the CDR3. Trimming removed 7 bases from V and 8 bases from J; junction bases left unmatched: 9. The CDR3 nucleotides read TGTGCCAGCATTCGGACTAGCGGGAGCTCTTCTACGCAGTATTTT. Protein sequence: CASIRTSGSSSTQYF.

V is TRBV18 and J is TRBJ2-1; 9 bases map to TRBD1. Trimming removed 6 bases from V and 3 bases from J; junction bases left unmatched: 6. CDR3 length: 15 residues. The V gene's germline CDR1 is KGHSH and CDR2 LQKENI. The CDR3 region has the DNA TGTGCCAGCTCCCCGACAGGGGGATTCTACAATGAGCAGTTCTTC. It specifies CASSPTGGFYNEQFF.

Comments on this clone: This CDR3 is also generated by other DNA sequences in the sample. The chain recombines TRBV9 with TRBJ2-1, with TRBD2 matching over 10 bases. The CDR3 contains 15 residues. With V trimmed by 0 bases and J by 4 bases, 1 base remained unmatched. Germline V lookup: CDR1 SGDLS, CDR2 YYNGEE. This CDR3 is CASSVGTSGYNEQFF. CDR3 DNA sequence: TGTGCCAGCAGCGTAGGGACTAGCGGTTACAATGAGCAGTTCTTC.

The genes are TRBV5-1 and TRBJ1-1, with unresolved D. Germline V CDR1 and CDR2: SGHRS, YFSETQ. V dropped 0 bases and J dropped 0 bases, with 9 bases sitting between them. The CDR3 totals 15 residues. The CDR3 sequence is CASSLEGKMNTEAFF. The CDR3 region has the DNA TGCGCCAGCAGCTTGGAAGGGAAAATGAACACTGAAGCTTTCTTT.

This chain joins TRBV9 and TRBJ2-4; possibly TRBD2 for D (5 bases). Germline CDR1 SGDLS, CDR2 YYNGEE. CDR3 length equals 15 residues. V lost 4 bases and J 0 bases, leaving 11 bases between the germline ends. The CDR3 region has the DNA TGTGCCAGCAGCCCCTGGGAGTTAGCCAAAAACATTCAGTACTTC. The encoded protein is CASSPWELAKNIQYF. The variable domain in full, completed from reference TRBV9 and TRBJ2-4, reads DSGVTQTPKHLITATGQRVTLRCSPRSGDLSVYWYQQSLDQGLQFLIQYYNGEERAKGNILERFSAQQFPDLHSELNLSSLELGDSALYFCASSPWELAKNIQYFGAGTRLSVL.

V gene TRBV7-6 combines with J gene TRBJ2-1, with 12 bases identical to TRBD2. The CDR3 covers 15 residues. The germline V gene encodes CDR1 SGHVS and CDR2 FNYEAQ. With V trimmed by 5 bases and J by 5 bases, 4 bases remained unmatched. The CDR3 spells CASSQGTSGHNEQFF. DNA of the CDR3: TGTGCCAGCAGCCAAGGGACTAGCGGGCACAATGAGCAGTTCTTC.

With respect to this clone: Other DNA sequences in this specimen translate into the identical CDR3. Written as DNA, the CDR3 is TGTGCCAGCAGCTTCCGGACTAGCGGACACAATGAGCAGTTCTTC. Translated: CASSFRTSGHNEQFF. The chain couples TRBV7-9 to TRBJ2-1; TRBD2 aligns across 10 bases. Germline V gene data show CDR1 as SEHNR and CDR2 as FQNEAQ (reference sequence). V was clipped by 3 bases and J by 5 bases; unmatched bases: 4. This CDR3 is 15 amino acids long.

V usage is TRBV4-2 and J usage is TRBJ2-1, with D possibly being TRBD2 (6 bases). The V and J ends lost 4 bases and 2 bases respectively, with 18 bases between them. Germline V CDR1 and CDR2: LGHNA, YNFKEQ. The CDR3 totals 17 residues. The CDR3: CASSPPRTGEPYNEQFF. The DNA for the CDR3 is TGTGCCAGCAGCCCACCCCGGACGGGAGAACCCTACAATGAGCAGTTCTTC.

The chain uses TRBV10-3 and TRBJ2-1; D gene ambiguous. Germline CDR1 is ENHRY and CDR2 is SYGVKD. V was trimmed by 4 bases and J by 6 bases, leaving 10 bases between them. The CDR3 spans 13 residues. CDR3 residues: CAISAISGNEQFF. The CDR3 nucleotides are TGTGCCATCAGTGCTATCTCTGGCAATGAGCAGTTCTTC.

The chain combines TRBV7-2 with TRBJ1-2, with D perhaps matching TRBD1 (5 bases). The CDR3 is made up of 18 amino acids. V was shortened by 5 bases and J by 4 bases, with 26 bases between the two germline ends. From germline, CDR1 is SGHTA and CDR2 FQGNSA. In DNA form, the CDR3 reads TGTGCCAGCAGCCCTCGATGGGGCCCGCCTACAATTTTCTATGGCTACACCTTC. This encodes CASSPRWGPPTIFYGYTF.

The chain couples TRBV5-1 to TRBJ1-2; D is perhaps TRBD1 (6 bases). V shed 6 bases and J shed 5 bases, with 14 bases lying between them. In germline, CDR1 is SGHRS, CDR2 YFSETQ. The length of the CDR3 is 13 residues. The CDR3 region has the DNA TGCGCCAGCACACGGGACAACGGGTATGGCTACACCTTC. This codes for CASTRDNGYGYTF. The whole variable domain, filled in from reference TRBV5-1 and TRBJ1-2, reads KAGVTQTPRYLIKTRGQQVTLSCSPISGHRSVSWYQQTPGQGLQFLFEYFSETQRNKGNFPGRFSGRQFSNSRSEMNVSTLELGDSALYLCASTRDNGYGYTFGSGTRLTVV.

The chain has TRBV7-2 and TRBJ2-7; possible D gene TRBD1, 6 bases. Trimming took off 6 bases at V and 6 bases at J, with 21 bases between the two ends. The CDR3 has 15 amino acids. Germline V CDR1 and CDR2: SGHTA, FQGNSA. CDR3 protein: CASRVTGTRASEQYF. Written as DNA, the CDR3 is TGTGCCAGCAGAGTTACCGGGACAAGGGCGAGCGAGCAGTACTTC.

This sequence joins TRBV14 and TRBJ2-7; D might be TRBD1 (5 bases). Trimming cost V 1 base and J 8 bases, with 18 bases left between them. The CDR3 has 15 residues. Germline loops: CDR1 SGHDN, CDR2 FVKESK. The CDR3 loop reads CASSQVGRQPLKQYF. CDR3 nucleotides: TGTGCCAGCAGCCAAGTTGGCAGACAGCCCCTCAAGCAGTACTTC.

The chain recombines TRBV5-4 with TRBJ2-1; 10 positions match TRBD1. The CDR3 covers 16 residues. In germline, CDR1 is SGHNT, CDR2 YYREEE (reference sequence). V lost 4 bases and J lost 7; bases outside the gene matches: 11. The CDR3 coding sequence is TGTGCCAGCAGCACGACGGGACAGGGGCTTACAAATGAGCAGTTCTTC. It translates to CASSTTGQGLTNEQFF.

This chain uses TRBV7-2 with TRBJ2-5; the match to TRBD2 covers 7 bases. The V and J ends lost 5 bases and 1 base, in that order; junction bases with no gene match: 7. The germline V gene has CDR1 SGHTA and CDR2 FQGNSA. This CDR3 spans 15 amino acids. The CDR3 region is CASSPLAGVQETQYF. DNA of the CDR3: TGTGCCAGCAGCCCCTTAGCGGGTGTCCAAGAGACCCAGTACTTC.

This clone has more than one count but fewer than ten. The CDR3 protein is CATSSLDRTNTGELFF. CDR3 in DNA: TGTGCCACCAGCTCGCTGGACAGGACGAACACCGGGGAGCTGTTTTTT. The rearrangement uses TRBV15 and TRBJ2-2; 7 bases match TRBD1. Germline V gene data show CDR1 as LNHNV and CDR2 as YYDKDF (reference sequence). The CDR3 spans 16 residues. Trimming cost V 5 bases and J 0 bases; bases outside gene matches: 6.

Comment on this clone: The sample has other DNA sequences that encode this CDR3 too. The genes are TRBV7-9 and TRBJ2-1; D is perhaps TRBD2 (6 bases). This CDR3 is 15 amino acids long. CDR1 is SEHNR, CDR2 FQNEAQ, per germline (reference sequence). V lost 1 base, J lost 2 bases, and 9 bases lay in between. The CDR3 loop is CASSLGGGTYNEQFF. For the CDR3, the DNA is TGTGCCAGCAGCTTAGGGGGAGGTACCTACAATGAGCAGTTCTTC.

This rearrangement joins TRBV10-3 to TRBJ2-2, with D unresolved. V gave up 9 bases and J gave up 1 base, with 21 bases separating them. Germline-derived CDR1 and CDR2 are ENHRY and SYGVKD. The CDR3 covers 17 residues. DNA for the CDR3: TGTGCCATTCGAGATCTTAAAATAGTTAAGAACACCGGGGAGCTGTTTTTT. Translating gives CAIRDLKIVKNTGELFF.

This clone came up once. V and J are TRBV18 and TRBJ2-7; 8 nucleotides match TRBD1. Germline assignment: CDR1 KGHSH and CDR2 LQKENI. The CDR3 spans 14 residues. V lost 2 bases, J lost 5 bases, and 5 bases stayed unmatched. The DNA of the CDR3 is TGTGCCAGCTCACCAGGACAGGGTATCCACGAGCAGTACTTC. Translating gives CASSPGQGIHEQYF. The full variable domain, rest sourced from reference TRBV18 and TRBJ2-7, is NAGVMQNPRHLVRRRGQEARLRCSPMKGHSHVYWYRQLPEEGLKFMVYLQKENIIDESGMPKERFSAEFPKEGPSILRIQQVVRGDSAAYFCASSPGQGIHEQYFGPGTRLTVT.

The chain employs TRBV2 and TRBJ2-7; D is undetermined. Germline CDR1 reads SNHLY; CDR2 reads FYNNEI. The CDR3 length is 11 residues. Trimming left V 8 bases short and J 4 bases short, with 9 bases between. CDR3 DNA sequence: TGTGCCAGCGCCCGAAGTTACGAGCAGTACTTC. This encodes CASARSYEQYF.

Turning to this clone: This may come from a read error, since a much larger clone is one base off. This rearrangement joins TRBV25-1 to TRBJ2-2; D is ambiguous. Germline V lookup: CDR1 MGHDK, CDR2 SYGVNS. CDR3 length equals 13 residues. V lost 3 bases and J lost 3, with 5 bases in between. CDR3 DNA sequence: TGTGCCAGCAGTGACAGGTACACCGGGGAGCTGTTTTTT. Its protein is CASSDRYTGELFF.

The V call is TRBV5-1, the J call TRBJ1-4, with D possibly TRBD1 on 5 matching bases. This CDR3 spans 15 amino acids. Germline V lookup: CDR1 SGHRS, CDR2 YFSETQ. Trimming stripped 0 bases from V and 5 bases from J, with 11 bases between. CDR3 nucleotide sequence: TGCGCCAGCAGCTTGGGTACGGGGACCAATGAAAAACTGTTTTTT. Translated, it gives CASSLGTGTNEKLFF.